This entry lists 30 T cell receptor beta chains sequenced from one sample in a study of OX40 agonist ivuxolimab in advanced cancers. Repertoires were generated with immunoSEQ multiplex PCR, while TCRdb's copy carries only in-frame clones and drops some. The table lists around 78,000 clones, 85% to 90% of them singletons. The sequencing here drew on CD4+ or CD8+ T cells sorted from blood, taken in a trial of the OX40 agonist ivuxolimab. The receptors derive from an adult with an advanced solid tumor such as melanoma, head and neck, liver or kidney cancer.

The V gene is TRBV28, the J gene TRBJ1-1; no clear D gene. V dropped 1 base and J dropped 1 base, with 10 bases sitting between them. The germline V gene has CDR1 MDHEN and CDR2 SYDVKM. The length of the CDR3 is 15 residues. The CDR3 loop is CASSLLGVGNTEAFF. The CDR3 DNA follows: TGTGCCAGCAGTTTATTGGGTGTTGGGAACACTGAAGCTTTCTTT.

The chain employs TRBV30 and TRBJ1-2, with TRBD1 as a possible D gene (5 bases). Germline values: CDR1 GTSNPN, CDR2 SVGIG (reference sequence). V lost 5 bases, J lost 3 bases, and 13 bases lay in between. The CDR3 contains 13 residues. Here the CDR3 DNA reads TGTGCCTGGTCTCGGGGCTGGGACTATGGCTACACCTTC. Amino acid sequence: CAWSRGWDYGYTF.

V usage is TRBV19 and J usage is TRBJ2-7, with D perhaps matching TRBD2 (5 bases). Looked up from germline, CDR1 is LNHDA and CDR2 is SQIVND (reference sequence). This CDR3 has 13 amino acids. V shed 1 base and J shed 1 base, with 5 bases lying between them. The CDR3 nucleotides read TGTGCCAGTAGTATAGGACTATCCTACGAGCAGTACTTC. It encodes CASSIGLSYEQYF.

Written as DNA, the CDR3 is TGTGCCAGCAGTGAAAGGGCAGGGGGCATGTCTGAAGCTTTCTTT. This codes for CASSERAGGMSEAFF. The gene calls are TRBV2 and TRBJ1-1; the match to TRBD1 covers 8 bases. This CDR3 has 15 amino acids. Trimming at V came to 2 bases and at J to 6 bases, leaving 8 bases not matched to a gene. Germline CDR1 SNHLY, CDR2 FYNNEI. Together with reference TRBV2 and TRBJ1-1, the CDR3 gives the full variable domain: EPEVTQTPSHQVTQMGQEVILRCVPISNHLYFYWYRQILGQKVEFLVSFYNNEISEKSEIFDDQFSVERPDGSNFTLKIRSTKLEDSAMYFCASSERAGGMSEAFFGQGTRLTVV.

This clone was found once. The rearrangement joins TRBV27 to TRBJ2-7; TRBD1 matches 7 bases. V was clipped by 7 bases and J by 6 bases; unmatched bases: 15. The CDR3 has 15 amino acids. Per germline, CDR1 MNHEY and CDR2 SMNVEV (reference sequence). CDR3 residues: CASTPGQKETSEQYF. The CDR3 coding sequence is TGTGCCAGCACCCCGGGACAGAAAGAAACTAGCGAGCAGTACTTC.

The chain links TRBV5-1 to TRBJ2-1, with 9 bases fitting TRBD1. The CDR3 is 14 amino acids. V was pared by 5 bases and J by 9 bases, with 9 bases of the junction left unmatched. Germline V gene sequence: CDR1 SGHRS, CDR2 YFSETQ. CDR3 protein: CASSTGTGSFEQFF. The CDR3, as DNA: TGCGCCAGCAGTACCGGGACAGGGTCATTTGAGCAGTTCTTC.

A single count supports this clone. The V and J genes are TRBV5-1 and TRBJ2-3; 7 bases agree with TRBD2. The CDR3 consists of 16 residues. V shed 4 bases and J 2 bases; nucleotides not matched to a gene: 10. Per the germline V gene, CDR1 is SGHRS and CDR2 is YFSETQ. The CDR3 region has the DNA TGCGCCAGCAGCCGGTCGGCTAGCGGAACCACAGATACGCAGTATTTT. This translates into CASSRSASGTTDTQYF.

V is TRBV11-2 and J is TRBJ1-2; D gene ambiguous. The germline V gene has CDR1 SGHAT and CDR2 FQNNGV. This CDR3 contains 13 residues. Trimming removed 1 base at V and 3 bases at J, with 6 bases between. CDR3: CASSLVPDYGYTF. CDR3 nucleotides: TGTGCCAGCAGCTTAGTCCCAGACTATGGCTACACCTTC.

The chain joins TRBV5-5 to TRBJ2-3; D is perhaps TRBD2 (6 bases). Trimming took 2 bases from V and 2 from J, leaving 12 bases between them. Germline V gene sequence: CDR1 SGHKS, CDR2 YYEKEE (reference sequence). The CDR3 runs 15 residues. In DNA form, the CDR3 reads TGTGCCAGCAGCTTACCAGCGGGCCCCACAGATACGCAGTATTTT. Its protein product is CASSLPAGPTDTQYF.

The chain joins TRBV19 to TRBJ2-2, with 10 bases identical to TRBD2. The CDR3 loop spans 14 amino acids. Germline lookup yields CDR1 LNHDA and CDR2 SQIVND (reference sequence). Unmatched junction bases numbered 4, after V lost 6 bases and J lost 6 bases. CDR3 amino acids: CASRVAGGAGELFF. CDR3 in DNA: TGTGCCAGTAGGGTAGCGGGAGGTGCCGGGGAGCTGTTTTTT.

This chain joins TRBV19 and TRBJ2-3, with TRBD1 matching 12 bases. This CDR3 region has 19 residues. Germline lookup yields CDR1 LNHDA and CDR2 SQIVND (reference sequence). J gave up 1 base and V 5 bases, and 13 bases lay outside the gene matches. The CDR3 region is CASSPGTGGREGGTDTQYF. CDR3 coding DNA: TGTGCCAGTAGTCCCGGGACAGGGGGCCGGGAGGGGGGCACAGATACGCAGTATTTT.

In its sample, this clone was seen once. The V and J genes are TRBV4-2 and TRBJ2-3, with 9 bases lining up with TRBD2. Germline values: CDR1 LGHNA, CDR2 YNFKEQ. V lost 0 bases, J lost 6 bases, and 4 bases stayed unmatched. This CDR3 is 15 amino acids long. The CDR3 here is CASSQEIAGADTQYF. CDR3 coding DNA: TGTGCCAGCAGCCAAGAAATAGCGGGGGCCGATACGCAGTATTTT.

The CDR3 coding sequence is TGTGCCACCGATTCGACAGGGAGCGGTGGAAACACCATATATTTT. It codes for CATDSTGSGGNTIYF. V usage is TRBV7-9 and J usage is TRBJ1-3; 7 nucleotides align to TRBD1. CDR3 length: 15 residues. The V segment lost 10 bases and the J segment 3 bases; nucleotides outside the gene matches: 12. From germline, CDR1 is SEHNR and CDR2 FQNEAQ (reference sequence). Drawing the rest from reference TRBV7-9 and TRBJ1-3, the complete variable domain is DTGVSQNPRHKITKRGQNVTFRCDPISEHNRLYWYRQTLGQGPEFLTYFQNEAQLEKSRLLSDRFSAERPKGSFSTLEIQRTEQGDSAMYLCATDSTGSGGNTIYFGEGSWLTVV.

The chain joins TRBV27 to TRBJ2-1; TRBD2 agrees at 8 bases. Germline trimming cut 7 bases from V and 7 bases from J; bases unmatched to any gene: 15. There are 16 residues in the CDR3. CDR1 MNHEY and CDR2 SMNVEV come from the germline V gene (reference sequence). The CDR3 DNA reads TGTGCCAGCACCCTCTGGGGAGCGGGAGAGGAAAATGAGCAGTTCTTC. It specifies CASTLWGAGEENEQFF.

This sequence joins TRBV6-1 and TRBJ2-6; no firm D call. The germline V gene encodes CDR1 MNHNS and CDR2 SASEGT. V lost 2 bases, J lost 2 bases, and 7 bases lay in between. The CDR3 runs 15 residues. The CDR3 sequence: CASSEYQAGANVLTF. The CDR3, as DNA: TGTGCCAGCAGTGAATACCAGGCTGGGGCCAACGTCCTGACTTTC.

This clone has a single count. The chain employs TRBV18 and TRBJ2-5; 9 bases fit TRBD1. J gave up 6 bases and V 5 bases, and 7 bases lay outside the gene matches. The CDR3 is 14 residues long. Per germline, CDR1 KGHSH and CDR2 LQKENI. The CDR3 is CASSEQGAIQTQYF. CDR3 nucleotide sequence: TGTGCCAGCTCAGAACAGGGGGCGATTCAGACCCAGTACTTC. The full variable domain, in which reference TRBV18 and TRBJ2-5 provide the parts outside the CDR3, is NAGVMQNPRHLVRRRGQEARLRCSPMKGHSHVYWYRQLPEEGLKFMVYLQKENIIDESGMPKERFSAEFPKEGPSILRIQQVVRGDSAAYFCASSEQGAIQTQYFGPGTRLLVL.

The V and J genes are TRBV5-4 and TRBJ2-1; D is perhaps TRBD2 (6 bases). The V gene's germline CDR1 is SGHNT and CDR2 YYREEE (reference sequence). Trimming pared 4 bases from V and 2 bases from J, leaving 10 bases between. CDR3 length: 14 amino acids. The DNA of the CDR3 is TGTGCCAGCAGCCCCGGGGGTACCTACAATGAGCAGTTCTTC. It translates to CASSPGGTYNEQFF.

The J gene is TRBJ2-7, the V gene TRBV5-1; 7 bases are a match to TRBD1. Germline-derived CDR1 and CDR2 are SGHRS and YFSETQ. V was clipped by 0 bases and J by 7 bases; unmatched bases: 16. The CDR3 runs to 17 residues. CDR3 sequence reads: CASSLVRRTGQVQEQYF. DNA of the CDR3: TGCGCCAGCAGCTTGGTACGGAGAACCGGACAGGTACAAGAGCAGTACTTC.

The genes are TRBV2 and TRBJ2-3; TRBD2 matches 14 bases. The CDR3 length is 18 residues. Germline assignment: CDR1 SNHLY and CDR2 FYNNEI. Trimming removed 7 bases from V and 8 bases from J; junction bases left unmatched: 17. CDR3 in DNA: TGTGCCAGCACTCCTCGGAGACTAGCGGGGGGGCCCTCCCCTACGCAGTATTTT. Translating it yields CASTPRRLAGGPSPTQYF.

This rearrangement joins TRBV5-1 to TRBJ2-2; the match to TRBD2 covers 11 bases. V dropped 5 bases and J dropped 4; count of bases not matched to a gene: 7. The CDR3 length is 16 residues. Germline V gene sequence: CDR1 SGHRS, CDR2 YFSETQ. The CDR3 DNA reads TGCGCCAGCAGGGGAACCGGGACTAGCGGCACCGGGGAGCTGTTTTTT. Its translation: CASRGTGTSGTGELFF. Supplemented by reference TRBV5-1 and TRBJ2-2, the full variable domain reads KAGVTQTPRYLIKTRGQQVTLSCSPISGHRSVSWYQQTPGQGLQFLFEYFSETQRNKGNFPGRFSGRQFSNSRSEMNVSTLELGDSALYLCASRGTGTSGTGELFFGEGSRLTVL.

This clone occurred once. The V call is TRBV5-1, the J call TRBJ2-7; 7 bases are shared with TRBD1. CDR1 is SGHRS and CDR2 is YFSETQ in the germline V gene. The CDR3 extends over 16 amino acids. Germline trimming cut 0 bases from V and 5 bases from J; bases unmatched to any gene: 11. The CDR3 is CASSLADLRGQDEQYF. The CDR3 DNA sequence: TGCGCCAGCAGCTTGGCGGATCTTAGGGGGCAGGACGAGCAGTACTTC.

The chain joins TRBV27 to TRBJ2-5; D could derive from TRBD1 or TRBD2 (6 bases each). Germline loops: CDR1 MNHEY, CDR2 SMNVEV (reference sequence). The CDR3 is 13 residues long. V lost 6 bases and J 5 bases, leaving 13 bases between the germline ends. This chain's CDR3 is CASRDSGAETQYF. The DNA for the CDR3 is TGTGCCAGCAGGGATTCGGGGGCGGAGACCCAGTACTTC.

The chain joins TRBV7-8 to TRBJ1-6; tentative D call: TRBD1 (6 bases). CDR3 length equals 15 residues. Germline CDR1 and CDR2: SGHVS and FQNEAQ. V dropped 5 bases and J dropped 3 bases, with 11 bases sitting between them. In nucleotides, the CDR3 is TGTGCCAGCAGCGCCCGGACAGTCTATAATTCACCCCTCCACTTT. Its translation is CASSARTVYNSPLHF.

This rearrangement joins TRBV2 to TRBJ2-7; D possibly corresponds to TRBD1 (6 bases). Germline CDR1 is SNHLY and CDR2 is FYNNEI. The CDR3 totals 15 residues. The V and J ends lost 1 base and 6 bases respectively, with 16 bases between them. The CDR3 is CASSEVWGLGPEQYF. The CDR3 DNA sequence: TGTGCCAGCAGTGAAGTCTGGGGGCTCGGCCCCGAGCAGTACTTC. The full variable domain, its missing parts supplied by reference TRBV2 and TRBJ2-7, is EPEVTQTPSHQVTQMGQEVILRCVPISNHLYFYWYRQILGQKVEFLVSFYNNEISEKSEIFDDQFSVERPDGSNFTLKIRSTKLEDSAMYFCASSEVWGLGPEQYFGPGTRLTVT.

The V gene is TRBV7-3, the J gene TRBJ1-1; D call uncertain. The CDR3 runs to 13 residues. V was pared by 6 bases and J by 0 bases, with 8 bases between. Germline values: CDR1 SGHTA, CDR2 FQGTGA. Here the CDR3 reads CASRIEVNTEAFF. The CDR3, as DNA: TGTGCCAGCAGAATCGAGGTGAACACTGAAGCTTTCTTT. The whole variable domain, filled in from reference TRBV7-3 and TRBJ1-1, reads GAGVSQTPSNKVTEKGKYVELRCDPISGHTALYWYRQSLGQGPEFLIYFQGTGAADDSGLPNDRFFAVRPEGSVSTLKIQRTERGDSAVYLCASRIEVNTEAFFGQGTRLTVV.

The chain employs TRBV5-1 and TRBJ2-3; 12 bases are shared with TRBD2. The germline V gene has CDR1 SGHRS and CDR2 YFSETQ. This CDR3 spans 17 amino acids. J was trimmed by 1 base and V by 7 bases; bases with no gene match: 10. CDR3 bases: TGCGCCAGCTCCGCTAGCGGGGGGGGCGTGGGCACAGATACGCAGTATTTT. This translates into CASSASGGGVGTDTQYF.

This chain connects TRBV2 to TRBJ2-5; D gene unclear. The CDR3 has 15 amino acids. CDR1 is SNHLY, CDR2 FYNNEI, per germline. The V gene lost 1 base and the J gene lost 5 bases, with 14 bases spanning the gap. The CDR3 nucleotides read TGTGCCAGCAGTGAAGGGATAGGTCCTGGGGAGACCCAGTACTTC. Translation: CASSEGIGPGETQYF.

This clone showed up just once. The rearrangement links TRBV9 to TRBJ1-3; unclear D gene. V gave up 6 bases and J gave up 4 bases, with 8 bases separating them. Germline V gives CDR1 SGDLS, CDR2 YYNGEE. This CDR3 comprises 12 residues. CDR3 nucleotides: TGTGCCAGCACCCGTGGGGGAAACACCATATATTTT. Encoded protein: CASTRGGNTIYF.

The J gene is TRBJ1-4, the V gene TRBV2; D uncertain. V lost 10 bases to trimming and J lost 0 bases, with 9 bases between them. Germline V gene lookup returns CDR1 SNHLY and CDR2 FYNNEI. The CDR3 is 13 residues long. In DNA, the CDR3 is TGTGCCAACGCACGCGCAACTAATGAAAAACTGTTTTTT. This translates into CANARATNEKLFF.

The chain has TRBV10-1 and TRBJ1-6; 7 nucleotides agree with TRBD1. Losses at the gene ends were 3 bases for V and 0 bases for J; bases not matched to a gene: 5. CDR1 is WNHNN, CDR2 SYGVQD, per germline (reference sequence). The CDR3 consists of 17 residues. The CDR3: CASSDSRDSSYNSPLHF. The CDR3 region has the DNA TGCGCCAGCAGTGACTCCCGGGACAGCTCCTATAATTCACCCCTCCACTTT.